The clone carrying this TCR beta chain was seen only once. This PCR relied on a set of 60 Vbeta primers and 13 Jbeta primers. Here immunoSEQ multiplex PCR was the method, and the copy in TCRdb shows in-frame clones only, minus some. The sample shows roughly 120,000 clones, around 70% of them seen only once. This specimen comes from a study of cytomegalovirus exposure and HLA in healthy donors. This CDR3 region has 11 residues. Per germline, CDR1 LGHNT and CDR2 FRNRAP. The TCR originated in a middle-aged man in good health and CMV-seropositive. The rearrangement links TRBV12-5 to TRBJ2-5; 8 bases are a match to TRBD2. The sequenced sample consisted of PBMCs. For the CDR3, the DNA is TGTGCGACGGGGGGGCAAGAGACCCAGTACTTC. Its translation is CATGGQETQYF. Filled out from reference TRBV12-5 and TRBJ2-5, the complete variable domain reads DARVTQTPRHKVTEMGQEVTMRCQPILGHNTVFWYRQTMMQGLELLAYFRNRAPLDDSGMPKDRFSAEMPDATLATLKIQPSEPRDSAVYFCATGGQETQYFGPGTRLLVL.